The 19 T cell receptor beta chains listed next were all sequenced from one sample in a study of T cell responses to AZD1222 COVID-19 vaccine. Libraries were prepared by immunoSEQ multiplex PCR; TCRdb keeps only in-frame clonotypes and omits some of them. The data contain around 58,000 clones, more than 70% of them singletons. The starting material was peripheral blood, obtained 28 days after the second AZD1222 dose. Source of these receptors: an adult who received the AZD1222 COVID-19 vaccine.

The V gene is TRBV9, the J gene TRBJ1-1, with TRBD1 identical over 10 bases. Trimming at V came to 0 bases and at J to 6 bases, leaving 8 bases not matched to a gene. Germline assignment: CDR1 SGDLS and CDR2 YYNGEE. CDR3 size: 16 residues. DNA of the CDR3: TGTGCCAGCAGCGTAGAGATCACAGGACAGGGGGCTGAAGCTTTCTTT. Its translation: CASSVEITGQGAEAFF.

This sequence joins TRBV5-8 and TRBJ2-3; a weak D match, TRBD2 (7 bases). CDR3 length: 14 residues. Germline V CDR1 and CDR2: SGHTS, YDEGEE. Trimming took 6 bases from V and 3 from J, leaving 14 bases between them. The CDR3 loop reads CASNPGGHTDTQYF. CDR3 nucleotides: TGTGCCAGCAATCCGGGGGGACATACAGATACGCAGTATTTT.

The chain links TRBV15 to TRBJ1-5, with D unclear. Looked up from germline, CDR1 is LNHNV and CDR2 is YYDKDF (reference sequence). CDR3 length equals 14 residues. V lost 1 base, J lost 0 bases, and 4 bases lay in between. CDR3 DNA sequence: TGTGCCACCAGCAGAGTCGGTAGCAATCAGCCCCAGCATTTT. Translated, it gives CATSRVGSNQPQHF. Complete variable domain (other parts from reference TRBV15 and TRBJ1-5): DAMVIQNPRYQVTQFGKPVTLSCSQTLNHNVMYWYQQKSSQAPKLLFHYYDKDFNNEADTPDNFQSRRPNTSFCFLDIRSPGLGDTAMYLCATSRVGSNQPQHFGDGTRLSIL.

The chain joins TRBV18 to TRBJ2-7; D might be TRBD1 or TRBD2, each matching 5 bases. The CDR3 consists of 14 residues. Germline CDR1 reads KGHSH; CDR2 reads LQKENI. Trimming left V 2 bases short and J 6 bases short, with 14 bases between. The CDR3 DNA reads as TGTGCCAGCTCACCAAGTGGGACCGGCCTCGAGCAGTACTTC. Amino acids: CASSPSGTGLEQYF.

The V gene is TRBV2, the J gene TRBJ2-6; D unresolved. V lost 8 bases and J lost 0, with 8 bases in between. Germline assignment: CDR1 SNHLY and CDR2 FYNNEI. This CDR3 has 14 amino acids. The CDR3 DNA reads as TGTGCCAGCGGCTTGTACTCTGGGGCCAACGTCCTGACTTTC. This gives the protein CASGLYSGANVLTF.

This chain uses TRBV25-1 with TRBJ1-2; 8 positions match TRBD1. The length of the CDR3 is 15 residues. CDR1 MGHDK and CDR2 SYGVNS come from the germline V gene. V gave up 2 bases and J gave up 7 bases; unmatched junction bases: 9. DNA of the CDR3: TGTGCCAGCAGTGAAGCAGGGGGCACTTACGTTGGCTACACCTTC. Translation: CASSEAGGTYVGYTF.

This chain connects TRBV6-5 to TRBJ1-4; no firm D call. The CDR3 extends over 15 amino acids. The V and J ends lost 0 bases and 4 bases respectively, with 9 bases between them. Germline V gene data show CDR1 as MNHEY and CDR2 as SVGAGI. DNA of the CDR3: TGTGCCAGCAGTTACTCGGGAACGTATAATGAAAAACTGTTTTTT. Its protein product is CASSYSGTYNEKLFF.

The chain recombines TRBV27 with TRBJ1-1; D gene unclear. The germline V gene has CDR1 MNHEY and CDR2 SMNVEV (reference sequence). V was cut by 10 bases and J by 7 bases, with 22 bases left in between. This CDR3 region has 14 residues. The CDR3 DNA reads as TGTGCCACTCACTCTGATCGGAGGCGGGATGAAGCTTTCTTT. This translates into CATHSDRRRDEAFF.

The chain is built from TRBV28 and TRBJ1-1, with unresolved D. The V and J ends lost 7 bases and 1 base respectively, with 7 bases between them. The CDR3 length is 12 residues. Germline V gene sequence: CDR1 MDHEN, CDR2 SYDVKM. CDR3 region: CASTLSNTEAFF. The CDR3 DNA reads TGTGCCAGCACTCTATCGAACACTGAAGCTTTCTTT.

The rearrangement joins TRBV5-1 to TRBJ1-1; D possibly corresponds to TRBD1 (6 bases). Trimming pared 4 bases from V and 10 bases from J, leaving 20 bases between. Germline CDR1 reads SGHRS; CDR2 reads YFSETQ. CDR3 length equals 14 residues. The CDR3 reads CASSPGGGTVSAFF. The CDR3, as DNA: TGCGCCAGCAGCCCCGGGGGGGGCACAGTCTCAGCTTTCTTT.

The V call is TRBV27, the J call TRBJ2-7; 11 bases are a match to TRBD1. CDR1 and CDR2 from the germline V gene are MNHEY and SMNVEV (reference sequence). The CDR3 totals 18 residues. V was clipped by 0 bases and J by 4 bases; unmatched bases: 11. The CDR3 reads CASSLSSRTGGIGYEQYF. For the CDR3, the DNA is TGTGCCAGCAGTTTATCCTCTCGGACAGGGGGCATCGGGTACGAGCAGTACTTC.

The rearrangement uses TRBV6-5 and TRBJ2-2; 9 nucleotides align to TRBD1. From germline, CDR1 is MNHEY and CDR2 SVGAGI. The CDR3 extends over 14 amino acids. The V gene end was trimmed by 6 bases and the J gene end by 1 base; junction bases not matched to a gene: 0. The CDR3 reads CASRDRGNTGELFF. The DNA of the CDR3 is TGTGCCAGCAGGGACAGGGGGAACACCGGGGAGCTGTTTTTT.

This clone was counted a few times. This rearrangement joins TRBV5-1 to TRBJ2-1; 13 nucleotides align to TRBD2. V gave up 4 bases and J gave up 0 bases; unmatched junction bases: 4. The V gene's germline CDR1 is SGHRS and CDR2 YFSETQ. The CDR3 length is 17 residues. CDR3 loop: CASSRGLAGSSYNEQFF. The CDR3 DNA reads TGCGCCAGCAGCCGGGGACTAGCGGGAAGCTCCTACAATGAGCAGTTCTTC.

J is TRBJ2-2 and V is TRBV16; 7 nucleotides align to TRBD1. This CDR3 spans 17 amino acids. Germline CDR1 and CDR2: KGHSY and FQNENV. The V gene end was trimmed by 2 bases and the J gene end by 0 bases; junction bases not matched to a gene: 6. In DNA form, the CDR3 reads TGTGCCAGCAGCCAACCGACAGGGAACTCGAACACCGGGGAGCTGTTTTTT. It encodes CASSQPTGNSNTGELFF.

This clone was observed once. V is TRBV2 and J is TRBJ2-2; D gene ambiguous. Looked up from germline, CDR1 is SNHLY and CDR2 is FYNNEI. The CDR3 spans 12 residues. Trimming took 8 bases from V and 6 from J, leaving 10 bases between them. Written as DNA, the CDR3 is TGTGCCAGCTCGACACTCCCCGGGGAGCTGTTTTTT. Protein product: CASSTLPGELFF. Full variable domain (missing parts from reference TRBV2 and TRBJ2-2): EPEVTQTPSHQVTQMGQEVILRCVPISNHLYFYWYRQILGQKVEFLVSFYNNEISEKSEIFDDQFSVERPDGSNFTLKIRSTKLEDSAMYFCASSTLPGELFFGEGSRLTVL.

The chain is built from TRBV7-2 and TRBJ1-5; D is uncertain. The germline gives CDR1 SGHTA, CDR2 FQGNSA. The CDR3 sequence is 13 residues long. Trimming removed 1 base at V and 6 bases at J, with 7 bases between. The CDR3 loop reads CASSLDRSQPQHF. The CDR3 DNA sequence: TGTGCCAGCAGCTTAGATCGAAGTCAGCCCCAGCATTTT.

The chain employs TRBV10-3 and TRBJ1-1; perhaps TRBD1 as D (5 bases). The CDR3 has 13 amino acids. V dropped 6 bases and J dropped 1 base, with 9 bases sitting between them. CDR1 and CDR2 (germline): ENHRY, SYGVKD. The CDR3 nucleotides read TGTGCCATCAGCGACGGACAGAACACTGAAGCTTTCTTT. It encodes CAISDGQNTEAFF.

The chain has TRBV6-5 and TRBJ1-1; unclear D gene. CDR1 and CDR2 (germline): MNHEY, SVGAGI. CDR3 length equals 14 residues. V lost 7 bases to trimming and J lost 2 bases, with 14 bases between them. CDR3 in DNA: TGTGCCAGCACCTCGGACCGAACCAACACTGAAGCTTTCTTT. Translation gives CASTSDRTNTEAFF.

The chain employs TRBV6-5 and TRBJ2-3; 7 nucleotides agree with TRBD1. CDR3 length: 14 residues. Germline assignment: CDR1 MNHEY and CDR2 SVGAGI. J was trimmed by 5 bases and V by 8 bases; bases with no gene match: 10. The CDR3 reads CASGRGSRGDTQYF. The CDR3 DNA sequence: TGTGCCAGCGGCAGGGGGAGTCGGGGAGATACGCAGTATTTT.